The 9 T cell receptor beta chains below all came from one sample that was sequenced in a study of blood T cells in healthy people across ages. The use of a sample-barcoded 5' primer and a J-beta primer mix characterized a second PCR of roughly 6 to 11 cycles. In TCRdb, the 5' RACE reads were re-called with MiXCR into one record per CDR3 protein. The sample gives about 1.7 million distinct CDR3 sequences, under 30% of which show up once; 7.7% is in the top ten. The sequencing input was blood. Receptors were obtained from a woman aged 25 to 39 in good health.

With respect to this clonotype: This may stem from a read error, because a much larger clone lies one nucleotide away. The rearrangement joins TRBV20-1 to TRBJ1-6, with 9 bases identical to TRBD1. There are 14 residues in the CDR3. Germline CDR1 and CDR2: DFQATT and SNEGSKA (reference sequence). V lost 5 bases, J lost 8 bases, and 7 bases stayed unmatched. CDR3 loop: CSAETDRGDSPLHF. The CDR3 DNA reads as TGCAGTGCTGAGACAGACAGGGGGGATTCACCCCTCCACTTT.

The V call is TRBV5-1, the J call TRBJ2-1, with TRBD1 as a possible D gene (6 bases). CDR1 SGHRS and CDR2 YFSETQ come from the germline V gene. The V end lost 4 bases, the J end lost 6 bases, and 17 bases lay between the germline ends. The CDR3 sequence is 15 residues long. The CDR3 region has the DNA TGCGCCAGCAGCCCAGGGACAACGTGTGGCAATGAGCAGTTCTTC. The encoded protein is CASSPGTTCGNEQFF.

This clonotype occurred many times. The CDR3 bases are TGTGCCAGCAGGCAGAGGTTAGCGGGAGGGTACGAGCAGTACTTC. It yields the protein CASRQRLAGGYEQYF. The J gene is TRBJ2-7, the V gene TRBV7-2; 11 bases map to TRBD2. The CDR3 is 15 amino acids. V lost 6 bases, J lost 4 bases, and 8 bases stayed unmatched. Germline V gene data show CDR1 as SGHTA and CDR2 as FQGNSA.

This clonotype was detected many times. The gene calls are TRBV6-5 and TRBJ1-2; D might be TRBD1 (5 bases). From germline, CDR1 is MNHEY and CDR2 SVGAGI. The V gene lost 5 bases and the J gene lost 7 bases, with 14 bases spanning the gap. The CDR3 is 13 amino acids. CDR3 DNA: TGTGCCAGCAGTCCTCAGGGTGTGGTTGGCTACACCTTC. Translated: CASSPQGVVGYTF.

V usage is TRBV20-1 and J usage is TRBJ2-3; 8 bases are shared with TRBD1. V lost 6 bases, J lost 7 bases, and 6 bases stayed unmatched. CDR1 is DFQATT and CDR2 is SNEGSKA in the germline V gene (reference sequence). This CDR3 contains 12 residues. The CDR3 is CSADHRGYTQYF. The CDR3 nucleotides read TGCAGTGCAGATCACAGGGGGTATACGCAGTATTTT.

This clonotype has only a few counts. The rearrangement joins TRBV10-2 to TRBJ2-7, with 7 positions matching TRBD1. The CDR3 runs to 13 residues. V lost 7 bases to trimming and J lost 7 bases; unmatched junction nucleotides: 10. CDR1 WSHSY and CDR2 SAAADI come from the germline V gene. The CDR3 is CASNLEGGHEQYF. The CDR3, as DNA: TGCGCCAGCAACCTGGAAGGGGGCCATGAGCAGTACTTC.

The table lists this clonotype with a few counts. The V gene is TRBV29-1, the J gene TRBJ2-5, with D possibly matching TRBD1 (6 bases). The DNA end favors TRBJ2-7, so the J call may be wrong. The germline V gene has CDR1 SQVTM and CDR2 ANQGSEA. The CDR3 is 14 amino acids. The chain's CDR3 is CSVIQTGNLYEQYF. CDR3 DNA sequence: TGCAGCGTGATCCAAACAGGGAATCTCTACGAGCAGTACTTC.

The chain is built from TRBV2 and TRBJ2-3; the D gene is possibly TRBD2 (5 bases). The CDR3 runs 15 residues. The germline CDR1 and CDR2 sequences are SNHLY and FYNNEI. V lost 2 bases, J lost 0 bases, and 9 bases lay in between. The CDR3 region is CASSESRESTDTQYF. The CDR3 DNA follows: TGTGCCAGCAGTGAATCCCGGGAAAGCACAGATACGCAGTATTTT.

The J gene is TRBJ2-3, the V gene TRBV5-5, with D perhaps assigned TRBD1 or TRBD2 (5 bases each). The CDR3 runs 15 residues. The V gene lost 4 bases and the J gene lost 1 base, with 13 bases spanning the gap. The germline CDR1 and CDR2 sequences are SGHKS and YYEKEE (reference sequence). CDR3 DNA sequence: TGTGCCAGCAGCACAACCGAGGGGCGCACAGATACGCAGTATTTT. This codes for CASSTTEGRTDTQYF.